Following are 9 T cell receptor beta chains from one sample sequenced in a study of blood T cells in healthy people across ages. PCR was performed a second time for about 6 to 12 cycles using a sample-barcoded 5' primer and a J-beta primer mix. One entry per CDR3 protein results from TCRdb running MiXCR on the 5' RACE reads. The table shows roughly 1,000,000 distinct CDR3 sequences, with around 25% occurring only once. This same sample was also taken into another study, of T cells of mothers and their children.

The source material was blood. The receptor source for this set is a girl aged 2 to 9 in good health.

The chain recombines TRBV27 with TRBJ2-1; 10 bases align to TRBD2. V lost 7 bases and J lost 9; bases outside the gene matches: 3. The CDR3 length is 12 residues. Looked up from germline, CDR1 is MNHEY and CDR2 is SMNVEV (reference sequence). CDR3 amino acids: CASTSGRSEQFF. The CDR3 nucleotides are TGTGCCAGCACTAGCGGGAGAAGTGAGCAGTTCTTC.

The rearrangement joins TRBV4-3 to TRBJ2-7; 9 bases agree with TRBD1. V gave up 3 bases and J gave up 6 bases; unmatched junction bases: 9. The CDR3 is 15 residues long. Germline CDR1 is LGHNA and CDR2 is YSLEER. The CDR3 coding sequence is TGCGCCAGCAGCCAGGATGGGACAGGGTCTCTCGAGCAGTACTTC. It yields the protein CASSQDGTGSLEQYF.

This clonotype has more than one count but fewer than ten. V and J are TRBV29-1 and TRBJ1-2; D unresolved. The ends were cut back, 7 bases at V and 8 bases at J, with 14 bases in the middle. The germline V gene has CDR1 SQVTM and CDR2 ANQGSEA. CDR3 length: 11 residues. The CDR3 loop is CSATTLGGYTF. The CDR3 DNA sequence: TGCAGCGCCACCACCCTTGGGGGCTACACCTTC.

CDR3 in DNA: TGTGCCAGCAGCTCCACCGACAGTACTTACGAGCAGTACTTC. It is translated as CASSSTDSTYEQYF. This chain uses TRBV7-9 with TRBJ2-7; possible D gene TRBD1, 5 bases. The CDR3 covers 14 residues. The V gene lost 4 bases and the J gene lost 4 bases, with 14 bases spanning the gap. From germline, CDR1 is SEHNR and CDR2 FQNEAQ (reference sequence). Based on the CDR3 plus reference TRBV7-9 and TRBJ2-7, the full variable domain is DTGVSQNPRHKITKRGQNVTFRCDPISEHNRLYWYRQTLGQGPEFLTYFQNEAQLEKSRLLSDRFSAERPKGSFSTLEIQRTEQGDSAMYLCASSSTDSTYEQYFGPGTRLTVT.

In DNA form, the CDR3 reads TGCAGTGCCTCTGGGACGGCCAATGAGCAGTTCTTC. It translates to CSASGTANEQFF. The chain combines TRBV20-1 with TRBJ2-1; D is perhaps TRBD1 or TRBD2 (5 bases each). The CDR3 contains 12 residues. CDR1 and CDR2 (germline): DFQATT, SNEGSKA (reference sequence). Deletions cut 6 bases from V and 6 bases from J, with 12 bases between.

The chain links TRBV3-1 to TRBJ2-5, with D perhaps being TRBD1 or TRBD2 (5 bases each). Germline CDR1 LGHDT, CDR2 YNNKEL (reference sequence). Trimming left V 8 bases short and J 6 bases short, with 7 bases between. The CDR3 has 10 amino acids. DNA for the CDR3: TGTGCCAGCGGGGGTCAGACCCAGTACTTC. This codes for CASGGQTQYF.

CDR3 protein: CASSMGASQETQYF. CDR3 coding DNA: TGCGCCAGCAGCATGGGGGCCTCCCAAGAGACCCAGTACTTC. The chain is built from TRBV5-1 and TRBJ2-5, with D tentatively TRBD1 (6 bases). Germline V lookup: CDR1 SGHRS, CDR2 YFSETQ. The CDR3 is 14 residues long. V lost 4 bases and J lost 1, with 11 bases in between.

This clonotype was observed a handful of times. A read error may account for a junction end that differs from germline. The chain combines TRBV7-9 with TRBJ2-5; TRBD2 might be the D (5 bases). The germline CDR1 and CDR2 sequences are SEHNR and FQNEAQ (reference sequence). This CDR3 contains 15 residues. The CDR3 sequence is CAAGVGTRTQETQYF. The CDR3, as DNA: TGTGCCGCAGGCGTAGGAACTAGAACTCAAGAGACCCAATACTTC.

This clonotype was seen a handful of times. This chain uses TRBV6-1 with TRBJ1-2; tentative D call: TRBD1 (5 bases). The CDR3 spans 16 residues. Germline V gene data show CDR1 as MNHNS and CDR2 as SASEGT. Trimming removed 6 bases at V and 0 bases at J, with 17 bases between. The CDR3 here is CASSLIKGHSNYGYTF. The CDR3, as DNA: TGTGCCAGCAGCCTGATTAAAGGACATTCTAACTATGGCTACACCTTC.